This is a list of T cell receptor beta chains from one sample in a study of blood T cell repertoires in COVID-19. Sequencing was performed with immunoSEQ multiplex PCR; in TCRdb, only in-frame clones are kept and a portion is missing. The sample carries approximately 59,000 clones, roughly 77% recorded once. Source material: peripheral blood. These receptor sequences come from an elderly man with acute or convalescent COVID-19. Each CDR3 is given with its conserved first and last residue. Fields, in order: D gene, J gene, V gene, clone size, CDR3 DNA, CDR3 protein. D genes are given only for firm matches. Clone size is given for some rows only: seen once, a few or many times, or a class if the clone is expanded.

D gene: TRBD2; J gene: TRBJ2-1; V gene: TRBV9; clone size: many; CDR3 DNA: TGTGCCAGCAGCGTAGCTGCGACTAGCGGGAGTGCGGGGCAGTTCTTC; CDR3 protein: CASSVAATSGSAGQFF
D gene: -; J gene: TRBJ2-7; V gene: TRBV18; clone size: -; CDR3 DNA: TGTGCCAGCTCAGGGTCCCAGGGTTTGGGGGAGCAGTACTTC; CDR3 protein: CASSGSQGLGEQYF
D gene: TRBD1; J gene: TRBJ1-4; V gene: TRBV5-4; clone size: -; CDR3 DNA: TGTGCCAGCAGCCCCGGGACAGGCGAAAAACTGTTTTTT; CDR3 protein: CASSPGTGEKLFF
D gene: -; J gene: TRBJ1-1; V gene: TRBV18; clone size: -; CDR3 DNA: TGTGCCAGCTCACCGGGACAAGGCACTGAAGCTTTCTTT; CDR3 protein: CASSPGQGTEAFF
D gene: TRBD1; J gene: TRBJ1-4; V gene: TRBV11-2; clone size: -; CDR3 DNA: TGTGCCAGCAGTCCGACAGGGGTGGGTGAAAAACTGTTTTTT; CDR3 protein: CASSPTGVGEKLFF
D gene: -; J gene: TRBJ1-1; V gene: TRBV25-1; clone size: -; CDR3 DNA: TGTGCCAGCAGTGGACCATGGACAGTGAACACTGAAGCTTTCTTT; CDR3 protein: CASSGPWTVNTEAFF
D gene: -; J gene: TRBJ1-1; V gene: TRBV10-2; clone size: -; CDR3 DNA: TGCGCCAGCAGGGGGAGGAACACTGAAGCTTTCTTT; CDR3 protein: CASRGRNTEAFF
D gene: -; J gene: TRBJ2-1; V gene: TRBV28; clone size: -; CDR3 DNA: TGTGCCAGCAGCGTCAATGAGCAGTTCTTC; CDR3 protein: CASSVNEQFF
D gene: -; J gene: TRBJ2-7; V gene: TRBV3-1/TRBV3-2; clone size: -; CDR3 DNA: TGTGCCAGCAGCCCCATGACTAGTTACGAGCAGTACTTC; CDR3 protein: CASSPMTSYEQYF
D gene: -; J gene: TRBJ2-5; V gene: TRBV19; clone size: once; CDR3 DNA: TGTGCCAGTAGTATTAGAGGTCAGCCGGGGGAGACCCAGTACTTC; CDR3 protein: CASSIRGQPGETQYF
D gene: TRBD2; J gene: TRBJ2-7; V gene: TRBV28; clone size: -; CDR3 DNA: TGTGCCAGCACCCTCACCCGGACTAGCGCTATCAGGGCCTACGAGCAGTACTTC; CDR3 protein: CASTLTRTSAIRAYEQYF
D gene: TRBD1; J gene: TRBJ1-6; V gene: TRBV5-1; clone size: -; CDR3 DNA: TGCGCCAGCAGCCGGGACAGGGGTTTATCACCCCTCCACTTT; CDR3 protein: CASSRDRGLSPLHF
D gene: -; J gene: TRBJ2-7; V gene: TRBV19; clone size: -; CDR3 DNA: TGTGCCAGTACCGGGGGCAGGGGGGAGCAGTACTTC; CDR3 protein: CASTGGRGEQYF
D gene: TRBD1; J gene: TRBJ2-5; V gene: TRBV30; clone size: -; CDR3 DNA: TGTGCCTGGAGTATCCGGGACAGGGAAATCCTCGAGACCCAGTACTTC; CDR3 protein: CAWSIRDREILETQYF
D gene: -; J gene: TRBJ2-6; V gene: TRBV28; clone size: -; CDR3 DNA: TGTGCCAGCACTGGAGGGGCTGGGGCCAACGTCCTGACTTTC; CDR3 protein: CASTGGAGANVLTF
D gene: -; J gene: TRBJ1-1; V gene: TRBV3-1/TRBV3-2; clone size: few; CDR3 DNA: TGTGCCAGCAGCCTGCGAGGAGGGTTTATCACTGAAGCTTTCTTT; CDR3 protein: CASSLRGGFITEAFF
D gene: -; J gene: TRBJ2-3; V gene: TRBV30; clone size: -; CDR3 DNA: TGTGCCTGGACCCACGGGACTTCCAAGCATACGCAGTATTTT; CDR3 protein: CAWTHGTSKHTQYF
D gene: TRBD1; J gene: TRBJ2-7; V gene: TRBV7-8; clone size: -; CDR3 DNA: TGTGCCAGCAGCGCCCGGACAGGGTCGTACGAGCAGTACTTC; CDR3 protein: CASSARTGSYEQYF
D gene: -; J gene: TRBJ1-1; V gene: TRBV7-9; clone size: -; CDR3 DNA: TGTGCCAGCAGCTTAACAGGCTATGTTGACGAAGCTTTCTTT; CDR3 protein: CASSLTGYVDEAFF
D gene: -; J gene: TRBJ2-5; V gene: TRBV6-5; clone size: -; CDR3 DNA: TGTGCCAGCACCGAAGGGAGGAAAGAGACCCAGTACTTC; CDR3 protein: CASTEGRKETQYF
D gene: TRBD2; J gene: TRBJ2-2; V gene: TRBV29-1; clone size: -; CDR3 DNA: TGCAGCGCTTCGACTAGCGGGAACACCGGGGAGCTGTTTTTT; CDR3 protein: CSASTSGNTGELFF
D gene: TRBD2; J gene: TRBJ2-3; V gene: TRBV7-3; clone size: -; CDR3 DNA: TGTGCCAGCAGCTTAACGGCGGGAGGGGCAGATACGCAGTATTTT; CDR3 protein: CASSLTAGGADTQYF
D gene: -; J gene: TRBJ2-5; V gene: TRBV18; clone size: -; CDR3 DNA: TGTGCCAGCTCACCCTTTGGTCAGGGACAAGAGACCCAGTACTTC; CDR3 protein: CASSPFGQGQETQYF
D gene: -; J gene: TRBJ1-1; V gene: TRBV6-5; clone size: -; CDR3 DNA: TGTGCCGGATCAGGGGCAGGGAACACTGAAGCTTTCTTT; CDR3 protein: CAGSGAGNTEAFF
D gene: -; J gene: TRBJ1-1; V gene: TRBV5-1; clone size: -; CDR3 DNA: TGCGCCAGCAGCTTGGGCGGGGACACTGAAGCTTTCTTT; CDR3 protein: CASSLGGDTEAFF
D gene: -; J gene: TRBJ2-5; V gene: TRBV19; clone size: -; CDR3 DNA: TGTGCCAGTAGCATGGCGGGGCCCCCCCCTAAAGAGACCCAGTACTTC; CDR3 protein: CASSMAGPPPKETQYF
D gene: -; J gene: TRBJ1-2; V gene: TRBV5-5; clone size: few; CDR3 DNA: TGTGCCAGCAGCTTGGACGGGTATGGCTACACCTTC; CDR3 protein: CASSLDGYGYTF
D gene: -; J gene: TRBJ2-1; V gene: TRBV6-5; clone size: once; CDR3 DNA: TGTGCCAGCCGCCCTTCGGTCGGGAGTGACAATGAGCAGTTCTTC; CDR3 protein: CASRPSVGSDNEQFF
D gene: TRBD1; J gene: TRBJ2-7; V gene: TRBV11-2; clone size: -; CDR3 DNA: TGTGCCAGCAGCTTAGGACAGGGTAGCTCCTACGAGCAGTACTTC; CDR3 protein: CASSLGQGSSYEQYF
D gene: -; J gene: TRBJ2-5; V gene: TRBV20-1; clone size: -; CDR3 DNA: TGCAGTGCCGAGTACCAAGAGACCCAGTACTTC; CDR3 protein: CSAEYQETQYF
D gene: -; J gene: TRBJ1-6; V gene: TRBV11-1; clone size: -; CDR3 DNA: TGTGCCAGCGGAACAGGGAGCTCCTATAATTCACCCCTCCACTTT; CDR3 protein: CASGTGSSYNSPLHF
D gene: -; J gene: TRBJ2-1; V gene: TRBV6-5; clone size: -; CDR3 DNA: TGTGCCAGCAGTCCCGGACTAAATAATCACAATGAGCAGTTCTTC; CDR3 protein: CASSPGLNNHNEQFF
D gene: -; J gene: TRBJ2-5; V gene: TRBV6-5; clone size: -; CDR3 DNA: TGTGCCAGCAGTTACTCCAGTGGGAGTCGAGAGACCCAGTACTTC; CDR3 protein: CASSYSSGSRETQYF